This T cell receptor (beta chain) was found in a study of T cell clonality in common variable immunodeficiency. Study conclusions and caveats: Patient heterogeneity in the CVID cohort limited correlations between repertoire features and clinical complications.

Equal genomic DNA amounts from CVID and control samples were sequenced. The assay was immunoSEQ multiplex PCR, and TCRdb's table has in-frame clones only and misses some. The sample holds about 28,000 clones, and no clone turns up only once. This clone showed up many times. Its antigen is not identified. This clonotype originated in a person aged 18-69 years in good health. Sequenced material: peripheral blood mononuclear cells.

CDR3 loop: CASSPYSNTGELFF. Partial CDR3 DNA: TGTGCCAGCAGCCCATACTCGAACACCGGGGAG. The rearrangement joins TRBV5-5 to TRBJ2-2; D remains unclear. The read is 3 residues too short to cover the CDR3 end, so that end is filled in from the germline J gene. Trimming pared 4 bases from V and 0 bases from J, leaving 7 bases between. CDR1 and CDR2 from the germline V gene are SGHKS and YYEKEE (reference sequence). The CDR3 loop spans 14 amino acids.